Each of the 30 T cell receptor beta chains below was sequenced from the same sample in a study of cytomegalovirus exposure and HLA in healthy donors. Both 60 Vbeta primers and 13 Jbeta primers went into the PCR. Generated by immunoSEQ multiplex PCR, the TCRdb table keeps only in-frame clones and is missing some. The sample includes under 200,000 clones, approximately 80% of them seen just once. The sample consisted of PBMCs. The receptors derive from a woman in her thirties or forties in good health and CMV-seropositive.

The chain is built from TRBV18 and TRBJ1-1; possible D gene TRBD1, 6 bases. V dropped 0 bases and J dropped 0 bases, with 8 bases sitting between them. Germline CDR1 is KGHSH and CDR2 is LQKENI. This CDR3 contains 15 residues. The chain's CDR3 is CASSPPDSMNTEAFF. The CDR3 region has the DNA TGTGCCAGCTCACCACCGGACAGCATGAACACTGAAGCTTTCTTT.

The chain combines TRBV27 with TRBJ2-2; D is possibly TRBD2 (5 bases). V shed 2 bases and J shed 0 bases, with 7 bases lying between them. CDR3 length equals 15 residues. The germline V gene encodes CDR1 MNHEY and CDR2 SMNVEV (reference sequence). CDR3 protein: CASSLGRANTGELFF. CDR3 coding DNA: TGTGCCAGCAGTTTAGGGAGAGCGAACACCGGGGAGCTGTTTTTT.

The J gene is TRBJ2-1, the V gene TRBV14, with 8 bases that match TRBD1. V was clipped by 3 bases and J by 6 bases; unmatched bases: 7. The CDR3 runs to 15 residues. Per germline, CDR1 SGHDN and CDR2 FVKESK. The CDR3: CASSQTGVRGNEQFF. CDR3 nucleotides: TGTGCCAGCAGCCAGACAGGGGTTAGAGGCAATGAGCAGTTCTTC.

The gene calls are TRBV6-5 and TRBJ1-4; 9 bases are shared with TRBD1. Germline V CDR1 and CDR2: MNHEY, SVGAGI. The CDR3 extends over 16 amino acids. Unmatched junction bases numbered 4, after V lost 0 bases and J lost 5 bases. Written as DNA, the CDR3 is TGTGCCAGCAGTTACTCTTCAGGACAGGGGAATGAAAAACTGTTTTTT. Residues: CASSYSSGQGNEKLFF.

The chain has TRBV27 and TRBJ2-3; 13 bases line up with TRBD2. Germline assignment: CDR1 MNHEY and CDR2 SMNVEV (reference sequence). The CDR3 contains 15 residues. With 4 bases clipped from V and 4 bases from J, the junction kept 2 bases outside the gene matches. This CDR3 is CASSSTSGGSDTQYF. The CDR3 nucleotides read TGTGCCAGCAGTTCGACTAGCGGGGGGTCAGATACGCAGTATTTT.

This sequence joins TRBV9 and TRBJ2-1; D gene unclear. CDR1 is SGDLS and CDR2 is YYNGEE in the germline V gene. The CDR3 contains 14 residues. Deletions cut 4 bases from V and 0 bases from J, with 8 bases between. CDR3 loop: CASSPVPSYNEQFF. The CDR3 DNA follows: TGTGCCAGCAGCCCGGTCCCCTCCTACAATGAGCAGTTCTTC.

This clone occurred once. CDR3 region: CASNPGQGGETQYF. The CDR3 DNA reads TGCGCCAGCAATCCGGGACAGGGGGGCGAGACCCAGTACTTC. This rearrangement joins TRBV5-1 to TRBJ2-5; TRBD1 aligns across 11 bases. J lost 5 bases, V lost 6 bases, and 6 bases had no gene match. The germline gives CDR1 SGHRS, CDR2 YFSETQ. There are 14 residues in the CDR3.

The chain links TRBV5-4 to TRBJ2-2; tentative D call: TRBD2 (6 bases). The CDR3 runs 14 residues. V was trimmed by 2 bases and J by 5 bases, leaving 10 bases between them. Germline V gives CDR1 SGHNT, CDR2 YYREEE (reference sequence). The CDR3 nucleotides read TGTGCCAGCAGCTTAGGGAGCGGGACCGGGGAGCTGTTTTTT. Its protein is CASSLGSGTGELFF.

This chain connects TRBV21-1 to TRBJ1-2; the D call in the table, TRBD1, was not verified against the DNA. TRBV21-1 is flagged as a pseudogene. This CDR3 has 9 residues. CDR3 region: CAGPPGYTF. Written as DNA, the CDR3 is TGTGCCGGCCCCCCGGGCTACACCTTC.

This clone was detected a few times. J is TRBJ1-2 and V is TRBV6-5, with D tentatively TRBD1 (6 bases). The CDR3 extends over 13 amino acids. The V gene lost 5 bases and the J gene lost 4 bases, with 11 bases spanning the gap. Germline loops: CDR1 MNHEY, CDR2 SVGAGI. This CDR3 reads CASSPGHIYGYTF. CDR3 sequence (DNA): TGTGCCAGCAGTCCGGGACACATCTATGGCTACACCTTC.

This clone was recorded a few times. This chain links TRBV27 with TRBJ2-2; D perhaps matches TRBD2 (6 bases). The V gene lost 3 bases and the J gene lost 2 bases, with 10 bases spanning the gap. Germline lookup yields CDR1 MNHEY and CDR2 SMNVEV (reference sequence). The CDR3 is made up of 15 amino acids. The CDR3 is CASSFWGTNTGELFF. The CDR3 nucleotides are TGTGCCAGCAGTTTTTGGGGGACTAACACCGGGGAGCTGTTTTTT.

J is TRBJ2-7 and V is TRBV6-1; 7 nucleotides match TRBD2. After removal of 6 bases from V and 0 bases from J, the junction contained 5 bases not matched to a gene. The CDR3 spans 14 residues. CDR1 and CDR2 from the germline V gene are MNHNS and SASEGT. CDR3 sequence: CASSPWGGSYEQYF. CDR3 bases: TGTGCCAGCAGCCCTTGGGGGGGCTCCTACGAGCAGTACTTC.

CDR3 nucleotides: TGTGCCACCAGCAGAGATCAGCAGAGCGGAACCTATGGCTACACCTTC. It specifies CATSRDQQSGTYGYTF. The chain links TRBV15 to TRBJ1-2; D uncertain. Germline-derived CDR1 and CDR2 are LNHNV and YYDKDF (reference sequence). Deletions cut 0 bases from V and 4 bases from J, with 15 bases between. The CDR3 length is 16 residues.

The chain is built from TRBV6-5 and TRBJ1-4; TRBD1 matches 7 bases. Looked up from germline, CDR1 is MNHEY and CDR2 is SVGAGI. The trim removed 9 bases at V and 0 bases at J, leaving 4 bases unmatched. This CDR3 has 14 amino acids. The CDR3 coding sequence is TGTGCCAGTGGCGGACAGGCAACTAATGAAAAACTGTTTTTT. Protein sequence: CASGGQATNEKLFF.

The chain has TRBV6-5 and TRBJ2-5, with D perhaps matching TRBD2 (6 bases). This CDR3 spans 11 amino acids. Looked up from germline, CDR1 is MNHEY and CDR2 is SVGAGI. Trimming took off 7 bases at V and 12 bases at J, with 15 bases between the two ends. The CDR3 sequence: CASTFLQREYF. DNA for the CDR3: TGTGCCAGCACCTTCCTCCAGCGGGAGTACTTC.

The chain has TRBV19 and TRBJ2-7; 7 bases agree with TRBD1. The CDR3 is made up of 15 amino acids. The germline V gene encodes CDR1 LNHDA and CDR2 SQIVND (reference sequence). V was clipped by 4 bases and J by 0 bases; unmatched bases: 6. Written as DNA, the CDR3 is TGTGCCAGTAGTACTGGACAGGCCTTCTCCTACGAGCAGTACTTC. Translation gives CASSTGQAFSYEQYF.

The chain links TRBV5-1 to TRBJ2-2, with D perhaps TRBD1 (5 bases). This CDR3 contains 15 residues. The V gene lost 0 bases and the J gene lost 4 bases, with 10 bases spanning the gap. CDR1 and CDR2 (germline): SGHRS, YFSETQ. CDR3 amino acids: CASSLEVGATGELFF. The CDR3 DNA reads TGCGCCAGCAGCTTGGAAGTTGGGGCCACCGGGGAGCTGTTTTTT.

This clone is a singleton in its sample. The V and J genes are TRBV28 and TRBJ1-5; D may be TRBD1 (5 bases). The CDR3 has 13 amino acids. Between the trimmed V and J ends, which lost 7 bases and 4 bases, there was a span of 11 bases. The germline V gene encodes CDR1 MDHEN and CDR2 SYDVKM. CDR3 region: CASISQGNQPQHF. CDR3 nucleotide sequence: TGTGCCAGCATTTCCCAGGGTAATCAGCCCCAGCATTTT.

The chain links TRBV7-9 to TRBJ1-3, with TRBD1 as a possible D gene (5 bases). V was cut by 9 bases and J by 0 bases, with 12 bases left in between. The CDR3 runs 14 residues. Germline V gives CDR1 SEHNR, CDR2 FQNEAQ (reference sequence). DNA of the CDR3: TGTGCCAGTTCCCAGGGTGCCTCTGGAAACACCATATATTTT. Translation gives CASSQGASGNTIYF.

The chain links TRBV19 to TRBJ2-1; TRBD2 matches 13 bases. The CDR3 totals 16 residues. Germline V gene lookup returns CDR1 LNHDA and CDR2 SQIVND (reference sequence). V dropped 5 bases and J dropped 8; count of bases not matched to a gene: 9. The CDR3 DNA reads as TGTGCCAGTAGTGGAAGGACTAGCGGGAGTCTGGATGAGCAGTTCTTC. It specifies CASSGRTSGSLDEQFF. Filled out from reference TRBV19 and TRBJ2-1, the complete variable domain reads DGGITQSPKYLFRKEGQNVTLSCEQNLNHDAMYWYRQDPGQGLRLIYYSQIVNDFQKGDIAEGYSVSREKKESFPLTVTSAQKNPTAFYLCASSGRTSGSLDEQFFGPGTRLTVL.

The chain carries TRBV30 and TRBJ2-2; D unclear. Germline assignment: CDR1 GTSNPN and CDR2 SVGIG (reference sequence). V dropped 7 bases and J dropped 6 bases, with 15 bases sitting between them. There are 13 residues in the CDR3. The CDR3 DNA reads TGTGCCTCCACCGCAGGAATTCCCGGGGAGCTGTTTTTT. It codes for CASTAGIPGELFF.

The CDR3 nucleotides read TGTGCCAGTAGACAGTCTACAGATACGCAGTATTTT. Its protein is CASRQSTDTQYF. The genes are TRBV19 and TRBJ2-3; no clear D. CDR1 LNHDA and CDR2 SQIVND come from the germline V gene (reference sequence). The CDR3 is 12 amino acids. V was pared by 6 bases and J by 3 bases, with 7 bases between. Complete variable domain (other parts from reference TRBV19 and TRBJ2-3): DGGITQSPKYLFRKEGQNVTLSCEQNLNHDAMYWYRQDPGQGLRLIYYSQIVNDFQKGDIAEGYSVSREKKESFPLTVTSAQKNPTAFYLCASRQSTDTQYFGPGTRLTVL.

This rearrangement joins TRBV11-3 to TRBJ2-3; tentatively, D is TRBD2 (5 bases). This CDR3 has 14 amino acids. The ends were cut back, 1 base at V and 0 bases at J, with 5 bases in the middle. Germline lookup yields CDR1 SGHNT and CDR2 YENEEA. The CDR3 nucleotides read TGTGCCAGCAGCTTAGCGGGGAGCACAGATACGCAGTATTTT. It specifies CASSLAGSTDTQYF.

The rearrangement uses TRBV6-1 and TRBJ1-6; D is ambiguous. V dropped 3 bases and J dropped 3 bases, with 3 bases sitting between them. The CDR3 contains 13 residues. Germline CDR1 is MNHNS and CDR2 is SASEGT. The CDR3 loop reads CASSDNYNSPLHF. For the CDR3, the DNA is TGTGCCAGCAGTGACAACTATAATTCACCCCTCCACTTT.

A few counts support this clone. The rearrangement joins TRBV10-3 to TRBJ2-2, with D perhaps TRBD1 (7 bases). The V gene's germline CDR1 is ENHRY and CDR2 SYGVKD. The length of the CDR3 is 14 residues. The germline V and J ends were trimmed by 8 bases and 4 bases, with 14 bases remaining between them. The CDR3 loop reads CAIQTQGGTGELFF. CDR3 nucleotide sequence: TGTGCCATCCAAACTCAGGGGGGCACCGGGGAGCTGTTTTTT.

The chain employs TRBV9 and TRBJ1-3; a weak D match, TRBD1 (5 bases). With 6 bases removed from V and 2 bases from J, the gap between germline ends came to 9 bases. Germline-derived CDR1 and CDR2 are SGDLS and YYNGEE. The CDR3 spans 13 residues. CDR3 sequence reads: CASNQGTGNTIYF. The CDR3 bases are TGTGCCAGCAACCAGGGAACTGGAAACACCATATATTTT.

The CDR3 region is CASSPGGGGNTIYF. DNA of the CDR3: TGTGCCAGCAGCCCCGGTGGAGGAGGAAACACCATATATTTT. The V and J genes are TRBV28 and TRBJ1-3; D gene ambiguous. V was trimmed by 6 bases and J by 4 bases, leaving 13 bases between them. Germline V gene lookup returns CDR1 MDHEN and CDR2 SYDVKM. The CDR3 covers 14 residues. Variable domain in full (rest from reference TRBV28 and TRBJ1-3): DVKVTQSSRYLVKRTGEKVFLECVQDMDHENMFWYRQDPGLGLRLIYFSYDVKMKEKGDIPEGYSVSREKKERFSLILESASTNQTSMYLCASSPGGGGNTIYFGEGSWLTVV.

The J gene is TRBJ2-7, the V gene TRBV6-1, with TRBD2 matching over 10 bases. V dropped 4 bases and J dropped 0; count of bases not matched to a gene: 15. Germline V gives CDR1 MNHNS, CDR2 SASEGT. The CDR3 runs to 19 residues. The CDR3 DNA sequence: TGTGCCAGCAGTGTTACTCTAGCGGGGGCCTTTATTATCTCCTACGAGCAGTACTTC. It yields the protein CASSVTLAGAFIISYEQYF.

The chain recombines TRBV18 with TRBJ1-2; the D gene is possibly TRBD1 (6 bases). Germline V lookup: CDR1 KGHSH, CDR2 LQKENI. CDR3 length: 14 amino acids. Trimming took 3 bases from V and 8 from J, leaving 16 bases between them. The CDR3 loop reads CASSPSRGAEGYTF. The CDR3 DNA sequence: TGTGCCAGCTCACCTTCACGGGGGGCGGAGGGCTACACCTTC.

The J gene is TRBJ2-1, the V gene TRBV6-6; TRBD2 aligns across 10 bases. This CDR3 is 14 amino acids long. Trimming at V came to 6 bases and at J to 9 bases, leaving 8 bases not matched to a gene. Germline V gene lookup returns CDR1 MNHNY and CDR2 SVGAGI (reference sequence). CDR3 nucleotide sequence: TGTGCCAGCAGCAGGACTAGCGGTGAGGGTGAGCAGTTCTTC. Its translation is CASSRTSGEGEQFF.